The 11 T cell receptor beta chains below come from one sample, sequenced in a study of spatial heterogeneity in lung cancer (dated by TCRdb to about 2019). Reading the label with the study, this specimen's time point is: sample taken at primary tumor resection. Without any cell sorting, TCR sequencing was performed on whole RNA extracted either from tumor and nontumor lung tissue or from cryopreserved PBMC samples. The library was built by means of 5' RACE. The instrument given in TCRdb is NextSeq 500. TCRdb reprocessing: public reads trimmed at Q25 with fastp, clones called with MiXCR, in-frame beta chains kept. For every CDR3 protein sequence, its rows merge into one entry that carries the most common genes and DNA. This sample holds fewer than 40,000 distinct CDR3 sequences; 7.5% were observed only once. About 26% of the sample lies in the top ten. The sample in question was PBMCs, obtained at surgery. Source of these receptors: a male donor with early-stage non-small cell lung cancer.

Ten or more counts support this clonotype. This sequence joins TRBV6-1 and TRBJ2-3, with D possibly being TRBD1 (6 bases). The germline V and J ends were trimmed by 6 bases and 0 bases, with 13 bases remaining between them. The CDR3 covers 15 residues. Looked up from germline, CDR1 is MNHNS and CDR2 is SASEGT. The DNA for the CDR3 is TGTGCCAGCAGGGGCCAGGGGAGTAGCACAGATACGCAGTATTTT. Translated: CASRGQGSSTDTQYF.

The gene calls are TRBV7-9 and TRBJ1-4; 7 bases match TRBD1. Germline loops: CDR1 SEHNR, CDR2 FQNEAQ (reference sequence). Losses at the gene ends were 1 base for V and 7 bases for J; bases not matched to a gene: 15. The CDR3 spans 18 residues. The CDR3 sequence: CASSLVLGPRQGSEKLFF. The CDR3 DNA follows: TGTGCCAGCAGCTTAGTTTTGGGACCGCGACAGGGTAGTGAAAAACTGTTTTTT.

This clonotype was observed a handful of times. The rearrangement links TRBV6-5 to TRBJ2-1; D is possibly TRBD2 (5 bases). V lost 7 bases, J lost 3 bases, and 16 bases lay in between. The CDR3 is 15 residues long. CDR1 and CDR2 from the germline V gene are MNHEY and SVGAGI. CDR3 nucleotides: TGTGCCAGCACCTCAAGCGGAGATAACTACAATGAGCAGTTCTTC. Amino acids: CASTSSGDNYNEQFF.

The CDR3 here is CATSDFIAPSGTSGRGKYNEQFF. The CDR3 coding sequence is TGTGCCACCAGTGACTTCATTGCTCCATCCGGGACTAGCGGGAGGGGGAAATACAATGAGCAGTTCTTC. The rearrangement links TRBV24-1 to TRBJ2-1, with 16 positions matching TRBD2. The CDR3 runs 23 residues. The germline gives CDR1 KGHDR, CDR2 SFDVKD. Trimming removed 4 bases from V and 4 bases from J; junction bases left unmatched: 21.

This clonotype was observed a few times. The chain combines TRBV4-2 with TRBJ1-1, with D possibly TRBD1 on 6 matching bases. The length of the CDR3 is 16 residues. Germline V gene sequence: CDR1 LGHNA, CDR2 YNFKEQ. The V and J ends lost 0 bases and 1 base respectively, with 12 bases between them. The CDR3 coding sequence is TGTGCCAGCAGCCAAGATGGGGGCGGAACGAACACTGAAGCTTTCTTT. Translating gives CASSQDGGGTNTEAFF.

This clonotype was counted ten times or more. This chain links TRBV15 with TRBJ1-1; TRBD1 agrees at 7 bases. This CDR3 is built from 16 residues. V lost 3 bases and J lost 7; bases outside the gene matches: 14. Germline V gene lookup returns CDR1 LNHNV and CDR2 YYDKDF (reference sequence). The CDR3 reads CATSSPGTARYNEAFF. CDR3 nucleotides: TGTGCCACCAGCAGCCCCGGGACAGCGCGTTATAATGAAGCTTTCTTT.

This clonotype was found a few times. V and J are TRBV5-1 and TRBJ2-3, with D maybe TRBD1 (7 bases). The CDR3 runs to 16 residues. V was cut by 0 bases and J by 6 bases, with 17 bases left in between. CDR1 and CDR2 (germline): SGHRS, YFSETQ. CDR3 in DNA: TGCGCCAGCAGCTTGGCGGGGGACAGACTCAGGGATACGCAGTATTTT. Amino acids: CASSLAGDRLRDTQYF.

This clonotype has a count of ten or more. CDR3 DNA: TGTGCCAGCAGTTCGAAACAGGGGGCGGCTAATGAAAAACTGTTTTTT. It yields the protein CASSSKQGAANEKLFF. V and J are TRBV12-3 or TRBV12-4 and TRBJ1-4, with 9 bases lining up with TRBD1. This CDR3 is built from 16 residues. V lost 4 bases, J lost 3 bases, and 6 bases stayed unmatched.

This chain joins TRBV11-3 and TRBJ2-3; TRBD1 matches 7 bases. Germline V CDR1 and CDR2: SGHNT, YENEEA. Trimming cost V 8 bases and J 2 bases; bases outside gene matches: 10. The CDR3 has 15 amino acids. This CDR3 is CASRQGHSNTDTQYF. CDR3 nucleotide sequence: TGTGCCAGCCGACAGGGTCACAGCAACACAGATACGCAGTATTTT.

This clonotype has a handful of counts. The chain has TRBV30 and TRBJ1-2, with a possible D match to TRBD1 (5 bases). The CDR3 contains 10 residues. Germline CDR1 and CDR2: GTSNPN and SVGIG (reference sequence). V was pared by 3 bases and J by 6 bases, with 5 bases between. The chain's CDR3 is CAWRGDGYTF. The CDR3 DNA is TGTGCCTGGAGGGGGGATGGCTACACCTTC.

Ten or more counts support this clonotype. This chain joins TRBV4-1 and TRBJ2-7; 7 nucleotides agree with TRBD1. The CDR3 runs to 13 residues. After removal of 4 bases from V and 3 bases from J, the junction contained 3 bases not matched to a gene. Germline loops: CDR1 MGHRA, CDR2 YSYEKL. As DNA, the CDR3 is TGCGCCAGCAGCCGGGACAGCAACTACGAGCAGTACTTC. It specifies CASSRDSNYEQYF.